The sequence of this T cell receptor (beta chain) was determined in a study of shared clonotypes between healthy human individuals. Broader study findings: Non-shared clonotypes had lower generation probabilities than those shared by all four donors. The expectation was that sequencing depth would affect clonotype sharing among donors. Sharing across four donors was highest in naive CD4 (approximately 5%) and lowest in memory CD8 (approximately 0.4%).

About this clone itself: The antigen remains undetermined.

Investigators spread the genomic DNA of each subset evenly over several immunoSEQ plates. Sequencing used immunoSEQ multiplex PCR; TCRdb keeps in-frame clones, though not all of them. The sample lists 650,000 to 750,000 clones, 60% to 80% occurring once. The TCR comes from a woman aged 25-40 years in good health. Sequences were obtained from memory CD4+ T cells sorted from blood. Indicated subset: CD45RA-negative fraction.

CDR3 in DNA: TGCGCCAGCAGCCAAGATCAGGGGGCAGGGGGAAGGAGGGAGACCCAGTACTTC. Protein product: CASSQDQGAGGRRETQYF. The rearrangement links TRBV4-1 to TRBJ2-5; 8 bases map to TRBD1. V shed 0 bases and J 5 bases; nucleotides not matched to a gene: 14. Looked up from germline, CDR1 is MGHRA and CDR2 is YSYEKL. CDR3 size: 18 residues.